The entry that follows covers one T cell receptor (beta chain) sequence. This sample was taken from a study of CD8 T cells in Susac syndrome. Study at large: Active disease was present in over five of the sequenced Susac syndrome patients, and remission in eight or nine.

Reverse transcription used about 0.45 to 1 ug RNA and random hexamers. Via MiXCR, TCRdb re-called the immunoSEQ multiplex PCR reads, giving one row per CDR3 protein. The sample has some 130,000 distinct CDR3 sequences; 85% to 95% are singletons. CDR3 length: 14 residues. J gave up 0 bases and V 10 bases, and 6 bases lay outside the gene matches. The germline V gene encodes CDR1 LNHDA and CDR2 SQIVND (reference sequence). The chain employs TRBV19 and TRBJ2-1, with TRBD2 matching over 7 bases. This clonotype originated in a human donor with Susac syndrome. Input material: CD8+ T cells from PBMCs. This CDR3 reads CATGGLSSYNEQFF. The CDR3 region has the DNA TGTGCCACCGGGGGACTAAGCTCCTACAATGAGCAGTTCTTC.